This T cell receptor beta chain was identified during a study of OX40 agonist ivuxolimab in advanced cancers. Generated by immunoSEQ multiplex PCR, the TCRdb table keeps only in-frame clones and is missing some. The repertoire has over 25,000 clones, approximately 84% of them found once; the top ten carry 20% to 25%. Per germline, CDR1 MNHEY and CDR2 SMNVEV (reference sequence). The CDR3 loop spans 18 amino acids. V trimming: 6 bases; J trimming: 0 bases; junction bases outside the gene matches: 12. Cycle 7 day 1, cycle 4 day 1, and baseline were the timepoints at which blood was sampled. The material sequenced was CD4+ or CD8+ T cells sorted from blood, taken in a trial of the OX40 agonist ivuxolimab. This clonotype originated in an adult with an advanced solid tumor such as melanoma, head and neck, liver or kidney cancer. The chain joins TRBV27 to TRBJ2-7, with TRBD2 matching over 12 bases. The CDR3: CASSLLGLAGYGSYEQYF. In DNA, the CDR3 is TGTGCCAGCAGCCTCCTTGGACTAGCGGGGTACGGCTCCTACGAGCAGTACTTC.